This is a list of T cell receptor beta chains from one sample in a study of blood T cell repertoires in COVID-19. Sequencing used immunoSEQ multiplex PCR; TCRdb keeps in-frame clones, though not all of them. There are 180,000 or so clones in the sample; around 87% occur only once, and almost 1% lies in the top ten. Sequencing input: peripheral blood. These receptors all come from a man between 18 and 29 years old with acute or convalescent COVID-19. Each CDR3 is given with its conserved first and last residue. A D gene is named only where the DNA matches it firmly. Clone size appears in some rows only: once, few, many, or a class for an expanded clone.

abundance	j_gene	d_gene	v_gene	CDR3aa	CDR3nt
.	TRBJ2-2	TRBD2	TRBV18	CASSPAGAGENTGELFF	TGTGCCAGCTCACCCGCCGGGGCGGGGGAGAACACCGGGGAGCTGTTTTTT
.	TRBJ2-3	TRBD1	TRBV10-3	CAARTGEDTQYF	TGTGCCGCCCGGACAGGGGAAGATACGCAGTATTTT
.	TRBJ2-1	TRBD2	TRBV12-5	CASGLVLVLGGGNNEQFF	TGTGCTAGTGGTTTGGTACTAGTCCTCGGGGGGGGCAACAATGAGCAGTTCTTC
few	TRBJ2-2	.	TRBV5-1	CASSFYDTNTGELFF	TGCGCCAGCAGCTTCTATGACACAAACACCGGGGAGCTGTTTTTT
.	TRBJ2-5	.	TRBV4-2	CASSQTIKETQYF	TGTGCCAGCAGCCAAACTATAAAAGAGACCCAGTACTTC
.	TRBJ1-6	.	TRBV7-3	CASSLHDNSPLHF	TGTGCCAGCAGCTTACATGATAATTCACCCCTCCACTTT
.	TRBJ2-1	.	TRBV5-5	CASSLLAASVYNEQFF	TGTGCCAGCAGCTTGTTGGCGGCTAGCGTATACAATGAGCAGTTCTTC
.	TRBJ2-1	.	TRBV18	CASSPGDSHNEQFF	TGTGCCAGCTCACCAGGGGACTCGCACAATGAGCAGTTCTTC
.	TRBJ1-6	TRBD1	TRBV7-9	CASSSGQGSSPLHF	TGTGCCAGCAGCTCCGGACAGGGGAGTTCACCCCTCCACTTT
.	TRBJ1-2	TRBD1	TRBV30	CAWDRGANYGYTF	TGTGCCTGGGACAGGGGAGCTAACTATGGCTACACCTTC
.	TRBJ1-1	TRBD1	TRBV19	CASSITGELTEAFF	TGTGCCAGTAGTATAACAGGGGAACTCACTGAAGCTTTCTTT
.	TRBJ2-5	.	TRBV9	CASSVAQGRETQYF	TGTGCCAGCAGCGTAGCTCAGGGCAGGGAGACCCAGTACTTC
once	TRBJ2-7	.	TRBV25-1	CASSGTAAEQYF	TGTGCCAGCAGTGGGACAGCAGCCGAGCAGTACTTC
.	TRBJ1-3	.	TRBV28	CASRGARGHHPSSGNTIYF	TGTGCCAGCAGGGGGGCTAGGGGTCACCACCCTAGCTCTGGAAACACCATATATTTT
.	TRBJ1-6	.	TRBV9	CASSVESSGNSPLHF	TGTGCCAGCAGCGTAGAGAGCAGCGGCAATTCACCCCTCCACTTT
.	TRBJ2-1	.	TRBV4-1	CASSQDRERVSEQFF	TGCGCCAGCAGCCAAGATCGGGAAAGGGTTAGTGAGCAGTTCTTC
.	TRBJ1-2	.	TRBV5-8	CASSLGGAQYGYTF	TGTGCCAGCAGCTTGGGCGGGGCACAATATGGCTACACCTTC
.	TRBJ1-1	TRBD1	TRBV30	CAWGGQVNTEAFF	TGTGCCTGGGGGGGACAGGTGAACACTGAAGCTTTCTTT
once	TRBJ2-2	TRBD1	TRBV2	CASTFPGQGAGGELFF	TGTGCCAGCACTTTTCCGGGACAGGGGGCGGGCGGGGAGCTGTTTTTT
.	TRBJ1-1	TRBD1	TRBV5-6	CASSPGTGGRYTEAFF	TGTGCCAGCAGCCCCGGGACAGGGGGAAGGTACACTGAAGCTTTCTTT
once	TRBJ2-3	.	TRBV6-1	CASSEYGGRRGLDTQYF	TGTGCCAGCAGTGAATATGGAGGGCGGAGGGGTTTAGATACGCAGTATTTT
.	TRBJ2-5	.	TRBV19	CASSLMDSGVGGYQETQYF	TGTGCCAGTAGTTTGATGGACTCTGGAGTTGGGGGGTACCAAGAGACCCAGTACTTC
.	TRBJ1-4	TRBD1	TRBV2	CASILDRQGSEKLFF	TGTGCCAGCATCCTTGACAGACAGGGAAGCGAAAAACTGTTTTTT
.	TRBJ1-5	TRBD1	TRBV6-6	CASSYGTRQGNQPQHF	TGTGCCAGCAGTTACGGGACCCGACAGGGAAATCAGCCCCAGCATTTT
.	TRBJ2-5	.	TRBV12-3/TRBV12-4	CASGGGRGETQYF	TGTGCCAGCGGAGGCGGGCGAGGGGAGACCCAGTACTTC
.	TRBJ2-7	TRBD1	TRBV24-1	CATSKGQGVYEQYF	TGTGCCACCAGTAAGGGACAGGGGGTTTACGAGCAGTACTTC
.	TRBJ1-1	.	TRBV21-1	CASSKVAKGGTEAFF	TGTGCCAGCAGCAAAGTGGCCAAAGGAGGCACTGAAGCTTTCTTT
.	TRBJ2-1	.	TRBV15	CATSRDPYNEQFF	TGTGCCACCAGCAGAGATCCTTACAATGAGCAGTTCTTC
.	TRBJ2-1	TRBD2	TRBV30	CAWSVHSGGANEQFF	TGTGCCTGGAGTGTACACAGCGGGGGGGCCAATGAGCAGTTCTTC
.	TRBJ2-2	TRBD2	TRBV24-1	CATSERAGGGTGELFF	TGTGCCACCAGTGAGAGAGCGGGGGGCGGGACCGGGGAGCTGTTTTTT
.	TRBJ2-7	TRBD1	TRBV19	CASSNFGTGTHEQYF	TGTGCCAGTAGTAATTTCGGGACAGGGACCCACGAGCAGTACTTC
once	TRBJ1-1	.	TRBV5-1	CASRKTTDTEAFF	TGCGCCAGCAGGAAGACTACGGACACTGAAGCTTTCTTT
.	TRBJ1-1	.	TRBV30	CAWSFGVGTEAFF	TGTGCCTGGAGTTTCGGGGTTGGGACTGAAGCTTTCTTT
.	TRBJ1-1	.	TRBV7-9	CASSLGMSGTFF	TGTGCCAGCAGCTTGGGTATGAGCGGGACTTTCTTT
.	TRBJ1-2	TRBD1	TRBV6-5	CASSYSRDSLNYGYTF	TGTGCCAGCAGTTACTCCCGGGACAGCCTTAACTATGGCTACACCTTC
.	TRBJ2-1	.	TRBV10-1	CASSETGRDNEQFF	TGCGCCAGCAGTGAAACAGGGCGGGACAATGAGCAGTTCTTC
few	TRBJ2-1	.	TRBV19	CASSTRTGGGSSSYNEQFF	TGTGCCAGTAGTACCCGAACTGGCGGGGGCTCAAGCTCCTACAATGAGCAGTTCTTC
.	TRBJ2-3	TRBD2	TRBV4-1	CASSQDPASGLKDTQYF	TGCGCCAGCAGCCAAGATCCGGCTAGCGGGTTGAAAGATACGCAGTATTTT
.	TRBJ2-5	.	TRBV12-3/TRBV12-4	CASSFSETQYF	TGTGCCAGCAGTTTTTCGGAGACCCAGTACTTC
.	TRBJ2-3	TRBD1	TRBV6-4	CASSALGQGIDTQYF	TGTGCCAGCAGTGCTCTTGGACAGGGAATAGATACGCAGTATTTT
.	TRBJ1-2	.	TRBV7-9	CASSDSAGRGKQNYGYTF	TGTGCCAGCAGCGACTCAGCCGGCCGAGGGAAGCAGAACTATGGCTACACCTTC
.	TRBJ2-3	.	TRBV4-1	CASSQDGRARGVTDTQYF	TGCGCCAGCAGCCAAGATGGTCGGGCCAGGGGGGTAACAGATACGCAGTATTTT
.	TRBJ2-6	.	TRBV28	CASTVRREAANVLTF	TGTGCCAGCACCGTCCGCAGGGAAGCGGCCAACGTCCTGACTTTC
.	TRBJ1-2	.	TRBV7-8	CASSLYGQANYGYTF	TGTGCCAGCAGCTTATATGGGCAAGCTAACTATGGCTACACCTTC
.	TRBJ2-7	TRBD1	TRBV6-5	CASSYSGQVDSYEQYF	TGTGCCAGCAGTTATTCCGGACAGGTAGACTCCTACGAGCAGTACTTC
.	TRBJ2-7	.	TRBV18	CASSPGSQAATAQYF	TGTGCCAGCTCACCAGGGTCCCAGGCTGCTACGGCGCAGTACTTC
.	TRBJ2-1	.	TRBV30	CAWSTGNEQFF	TGTGCCTGGAGTACAGGAAATGAGCAGTTCTTC
.	TRBJ1-2	TRBD1	TRBV7-2	CASSETGRARGYTF	TGTGCCAGCAGCGAGACAGGGAGAGCGCGTGGCTACACCTTC
.	TRBJ2-1	TRBD1	TRBV30	CAWSHRGLSSYNEQFF	TGTGCCTGGAGTCACAGGGGTTTGAGCTCCTACAATGAGCAGTTCTTC
.	TRBJ2-2	TRBD2	TRBV6-4	CASSELAGNTGELFF	TGTGCCAGCAGTGAACTAGCGGGGAACACCGGGGAGCTGTTTTTT
once	TRBJ2-7	.	TRBV6-1	CASSEVGGREQYF	TGTGCCAGCAGTGAAGTCGGGGGTAGGGAGCAGTACTTC
few	TRBJ1-1	TRBD1	TRBV6-5	CASNRQGAAEAFF	TGTGCCAGCAATAGACAGGGGGCCGCTGAAGCTTTCTTT